Listed below are T cell receptor beta chains from one sample, sequenced in a study of cytomegalovirus exposure and HLA in healthy donors. The assay was immunoSEQ multiplex PCR, and TCRdb's table has in-frame clones only and misses some. The data contain 150,000 to 200,000 clones, around 75% of them singletons. Material for sequencing was PBMCs. These receptors originate from a man between 18 and 29 years old in good health and CMV-seropositive. Each CDR3 is given with its conserved first and last residue. D genes are given only for firm matches.

CDR3: CASSVKGYQGHDSGNTIYF; D: .; V: TRBV9; J: TRBJ1-3
CDR3: CASSDGQGGRYEQYF; D: TRBD1; V: TRBV11-2; J: TRBJ2-7
CDR3: CASSFSLSDSGTRNYGYTF; D: .; V: TRBV28; J: TRBJ1-2
CDR3: CASHGGGHGQPQHF; D: .; V: TRBV6-6; J: TRBJ1-5
CDR3: CASSSDREKLFF; D: .; V: TRBV7-9; J: TRBJ1-4
CDR3: CASSLNNRVAGELFF; D: .; V: TRBV9; J: TRBJ2-2
CDR3: CASSGEENEKLFF; D: .; V: TRBV7-9; J: TRBJ1-4
CDR3: CSVTDRYYEQYF; D: .; V: TRBV29-1; J: TRBJ2-7
CDR3: CASSRTGLTEAFF; D: TRBD1; V: TRBV7-2; J: TRBJ1-1
CDR3: CASSLRGLAGGIQETQYF; D: TRBD2; V: TRBV7-3; J: TRBJ2-5
CDR3: CASSLYGQAANYEQYF; D: .; V: TRBV28; J: TRBJ2-7
CDR3: CASSARQGTGMETQYF; D: TRBD1; V: TRBV7-8; J: TRBJ2-5
CDR3: CASSLSPSGPNNEQFF; D: .; V: TRBV5-1; J: TRBJ2-1
CDR3: CASSPVGGGQQETQYF; D: .; V: TRBV18; J: TRBJ2-5
CDR3: CASSSSDRGKSNQPQHF; D: TRBD1; V: TRBV28; J: TRBJ1-5
CDR3: CSAWTGRETQYF; D: TRBD1; V: TRBV29-1; J: TRBJ2-5
CDR3: CASSGSLAGANEQFF; D: TRBD2; V: TRBV6-5; J: TRBJ2-1
CDR3: CATGRGDRETQYF; D: .; V: TRBV15; J: TRBJ2-5
CDR3: CASSSGGREQFF; D: .; V: TRBV6-6; J: TRBJ2-1
CDR3: CASSSGGSTDTQYF; D: .; V: TRBV5-1; J: TRBJ2-3
CDR3: CASSKQGNQPQHF; D: .; V: TRBV19; J: TRBJ1-5
CDR3: CASSLGAGAKNIQYF; D: .; V: TRBV7-9; J: TRBJ2-4
CDR3: CASSSGGRDGYTF; D: .; V: TRBV28; J: TRBJ1-2
CDR3: CASSPTATSYEQYF; D: .; V: TRBV5-5; J: TRBJ2-7
CDR3: CASSQSGVNTGELFF; D: .; V: TRBV4-1; J: TRBJ2-2
CDR3: CASSQGSRVDEKLFF; D: .; V: TRBV4-1; J: TRBJ1-4
CDR3: CASSEGERETYNEQFF; D: TRBD2; V: TRBV10-1; J: TRBJ2-1
CDR3: CASSYYGAGTDTQYF; D: .; V: TRBV6-6; J: TRBJ2-3
CDR3: CASSSNRGYSNQPQHF; D: TRBD1; V: TRBV27; J: TRBJ1-5
CDR3: CASSPSQTADTQYF; D: .; V: TRBV7-2; J: TRBJ2-3
CDR3: CSASVAYEQYF; D: .; V: TRBV20-1; J: .
CDR3: CAISATSGRTNEQFF; D: TRBD2; V: TRBV10-3; J: TRBJ2-1
CDR3: CASSLEAGTGAEKLFF; D: TRBD1; V: TRBV5-1; J: TRBJ1-4
CDR3: CASSVGDSGSGADTQYF; D: TRBD2; V: TRBV9; J: TRBJ2-3
CDR3: CASSFIAGSSYNEQFF; D: TRBD2; V: TRBV6-5; J: TRBJ2-1
CDR3: CASSLVPEGVYEQYF; D: .; V: TRBV7-8; J: TRBJ2-7
CDR3: CASSLLAASYEQYF; D: TRBD2; V: TRBV28; J: TRBJ2-7
CDR3: CASRRGVMTGYDTQYF; D: .; V: TRBV27; J: TRBJ2-3
CDR3: CASRIGLAGSYEQYF; D: TRBD2; V: TRBV6-5; J: TRBJ2-7
CDR3: CASTTYRGQGNQPQHF; D: TRBD1; V: TRBV19; J: TRBJ1-5
CDR3: CASSLILATYNEQFF; D: TRBD2; V: TRBV7-3; J: TRBJ2-1
CDR3: CAISDLTTENNEQFF; D: .; V: TRBV10-3; J: TRBJ2-1
CDR3: CASSEIGQGIGETQYF; D: TRBD1; V: TRBV9; J: TRBJ2-5
CDR3: CSSSLDLRDREYGYTF; D: TRBD1; V: TRBV7-9; J: TRBJ1-2
CDR3: CASSENSGSSFGANVLTF; D: TRBD2; V: TRBV7-3; J: TRBJ2-6